The clone carrying this T cell receptor beta chain was seen more than once but under ten times. These data come from a study of T cells after somatic rescue of genetic block. Germline V gives CDR1 MDHEN, CDR2 SYDVKM. The CDR3 loop spans 14 amino acids. V was cut by 4 bases and J by 2 bases, with 12 bases left in between. Only in-frame clones appear in the TCRdb table, and some are missing; sequencing was by immunoSEQ multiplex PCR. Of approximately 100,000 clones in the sample, over 80% were seen once. This sequence was found in a woman aged 18-35 years. The chain recombines TRBV28 with TRBJ2-7; TRBD1 is a possible D gene (5 bases). The material sequenced was peripheral blood mononuclear cells (PBMCs). CDR3 bases: TGTGCCAGCAGTTCCCGGACAAGCCCCTACGAGCAGTACTTC. This translates into CASSSRTSPYEQYF. The full variable domain, completed using reference TRBV28 and TRBJ2-7, is DVKVTQSSRYLVKRTGEKVFLECVQDMDHENMFWYRQDPGLGLRLIYFSYDVKMKEKGDIPEGYSVSREKKERFSLILESASTNQTSMYLCASSSRTSPYEQYFGPGTRLTVT.